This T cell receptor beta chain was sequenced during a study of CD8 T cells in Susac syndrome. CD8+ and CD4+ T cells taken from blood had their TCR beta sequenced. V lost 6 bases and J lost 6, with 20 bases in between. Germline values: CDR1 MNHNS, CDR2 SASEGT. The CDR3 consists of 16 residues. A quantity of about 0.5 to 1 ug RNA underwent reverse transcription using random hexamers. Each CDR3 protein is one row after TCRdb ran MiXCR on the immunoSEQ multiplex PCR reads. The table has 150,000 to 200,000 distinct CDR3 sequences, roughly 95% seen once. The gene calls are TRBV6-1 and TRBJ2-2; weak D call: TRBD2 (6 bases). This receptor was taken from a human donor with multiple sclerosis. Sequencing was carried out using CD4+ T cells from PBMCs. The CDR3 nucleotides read TGTGCCAGCAGACCACCCCCGGGAGAAAGGTCCGGGGAGCTGTTTTTT. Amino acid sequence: CASRPPPGERSGELFF.